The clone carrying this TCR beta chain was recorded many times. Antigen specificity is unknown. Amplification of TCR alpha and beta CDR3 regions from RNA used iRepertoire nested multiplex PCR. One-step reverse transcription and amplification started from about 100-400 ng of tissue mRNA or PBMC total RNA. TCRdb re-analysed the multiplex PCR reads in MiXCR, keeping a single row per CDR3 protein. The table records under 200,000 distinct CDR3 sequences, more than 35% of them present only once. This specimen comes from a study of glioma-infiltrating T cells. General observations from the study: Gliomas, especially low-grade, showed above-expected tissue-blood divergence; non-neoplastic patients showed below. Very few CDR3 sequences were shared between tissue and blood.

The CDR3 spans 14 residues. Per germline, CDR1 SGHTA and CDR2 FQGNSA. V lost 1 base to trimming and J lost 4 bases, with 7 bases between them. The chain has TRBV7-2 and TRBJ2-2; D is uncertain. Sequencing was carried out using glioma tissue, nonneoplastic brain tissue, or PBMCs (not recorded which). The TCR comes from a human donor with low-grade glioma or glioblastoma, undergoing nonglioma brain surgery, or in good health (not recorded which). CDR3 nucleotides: TGTGCCAGCAGCTTAGTCCGAGTCACCGGGGAGCTGTTTTTT. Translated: CASSLVRVTGELFF.